A selection of T cell receptor beta chains follows, all from one sample in a study of blood T cell repertoires in COVID-19. Produced via immunoSEQ multiplex PCR; TCRdb's table is partial and in-frame only. The sample lists around 100,000 clones, approximately 86% occurring once. What was sequenced was peripheral blood. The receptors stem from an elderly man with acute or convalescent COVID-19. CDR3s include the opening cysteine and the closing phenylalanine or tryptophan. D genes are given only for firm matches. Clone size is stated in some rows and not others, as once, few, many or a class when expanded.

-,TRBV5-1,TRBJ2-2,TRBD1,CASSFIGQGTGELFF,TGCGCCAGCAGCTTTATAGGACAGGGAACCGGGGAGCTGTTTTTT
-,TRBV6-5,TRBJ2-2,-,CASSYSPANTGELFF,TGTGCCAGCAGTTACTCCCCCGCGAACACCGGGGAGCTGTTTTTT
-,TRBV19,TRBJ1-1,TRBD1,CASIKDRSSTEAFF,TGTGCCAGTATAAAGGACAGGTCGAGCACTGAAGCTTTCTTT
-,TRBV6-2/TRBV6-3,TRBJ2-2,-,CASSLPSGIGELFF,TGTGCCAGCAGTTTACCTTCGGGGATCGGGGAGCTGTTTTTT
-,TRBV7-9,TRBJ2-5,-,CASSLSADQETQYF,TGTGCCAGCAGCTTAAGTGCAGACCAAGAGACCCAGTACTTC
-,TRBV29-1,TRBJ2-2,-,CSVAVALGELFF,TGCAGCGTGGCTGTCGCTTTAGGGGAGCTGTTTTTT
once,TRBV23-1,TRBJ1-5,TRBD1,CASSQCLSLRQGAKNQPQHF,TGCGCCAGCAGTCAATGTTTGAGTCTTAGGCAGGGGGCGAAGAATCAGCCCCAGCATTTT
-,TRBV6-2/TRBV6-3,TRBJ1-5,TRBD1,CASSFRQGWSNQPQHF,TGTGCCAGCAGTTTTCGACAGGGTTGGAGCAATCAGCCCCAGCATTTT
-,TRBV5-1,TRBJ2-7,-,CASHVDTTYEQYF,TGCGCCAGCCATGTGGACACAACCTACGAGCAGTACTTC
-,TRBV23-1,TRBJ2-2,TRBD2,CASSQSGPSGITGELFF,TGCGCCAGCAGTCAATCGGGACCTAGCGGGATCACCGGGGAGCTGTTTTTT
-,TRBV19,TRBJ1-4,TRBD1,CASSAELIGTGEKLFF,TGTGCCAGTAGTGCTGAACTGATCGGGACAGGAGAAAAACTGTTTTTT
few,TRBV7-9,TRBJ1-1,TRBD1,CASSLDRGSEAFF,TGTGCCAGCAGCTTAGACAGGGGCAGCGAAGCTTTCTTT
once,TRBV2,TRBJ1-3,-,CASSAGRSGNTIYF,TGTGCCAGCAGTGCAGGGAGGTCTGGAAACACCATATATTTT
few,TRBV7-2,TRBJ1-1,-,CASSLSAGVAEAFF,TGTGCCAGCAGCTTATCAGCAGGGGTGGCTGAAGCTTTCTTT
-,TRBV2,TRBJ2-6,TRBD1,CASSVGQAGANVLTF,TGTGCCAGCAGTGTAGGACAGGCTGGGGCCAACGTCCTGACTTTC
-,TRBV3-1/TRBV3-2,TRBJ2-7,TRBD2,CASSSSGGELGF,TGTGCCAGCAGCTCTAGCGGGGGGGAGCTGGGCTTC
-,TRBV18,TRBJ2-5,TRBD2,CASSPRTSGTQETQYF,TGTGCCAGCTCACCCCGGACTAGCGGTACTCAAGAGACCCAGTACTTC
-,TRBV6-5,TRBJ1-2,-,CASMGGNYGYTF,TGTGCCAGCATGGGCGGGAACTATGGCTACACCTTC
-,TRBV28,TRBJ2-7,-,CASSPPGLLLEQYF,TGTGCCAGCAGTCCCCCGGGACTCCTCCTCGAGCAGTACTTC
-,TRBV6-5,TRBJ1-1,-,CASRAGDTEAFF,TGTGCCAGCAGGGCAGGGGACACTGAAGCTTTCTTT
-,TRBV14,TRBJ1-2,-,CASSQMTGYGYTF,TGTGCCAGCAGCCAAATGACAGGCTATGGCTACACCTTC
-,TRBV7-9,TRBJ1-2,TRBD1,CASSRDRASGYTF,TGTGCCAGCAGCCGGGACAGGGCCAGTGGCTACACCTTC
-,TRBV7-3,TRBJ2-1,TRBD2,CASSPLSAGLNEQFF,TGTGCCAGCAGCCCTCTGTCAGCGGGACTCAATGAGCAGTTCTTC
-,TRBV7-7,TRBJ2-1,-,CASSPGSGFYNEQFF,TGTGCTAGCAGCCCGGGGAGCGGGTTCTACAATGAGCAGTTCTTC
-,TRBV3-1/TRBV3-2,TRBJ1-4,-,CASNHGDREKLFF,TGTGCCAGCAACCACGGTGACAGGGAAAAACTGTTTTTT
-,TRBV28,TRBJ2-3,TRBD2,CASSPSGSGPDTQYF,TGTGCCAGCAGCCCTAGCGGGTCAGGACCAGATACGCAGTATTTT
-,TRBV7-2,TRBJ2-7,-,CASSGTSTYEQYF,TGTGCCAGCAGTGGGACATCTACCTACGAGCAGTACTTC
few,TRBV5-1,TRBJ2-7,TRBD2,CASSLMASGRFTYEQYF,TGCGCCAGCAGCTTAATGGCTAGCGGGAGGTTTACCTACGAGCAGTACTTC
-,TRBV5-4,TRBJ2-1,TRBD2,CASSSDGLAGARGNEQFF,TGTGCCAGCAGCTCCGATGGCCTAGCGGGAGCTCGAGGCAATGAGCAGTTCTTC
-,TRBV3-1/TRBV3-2,TRBJ1-6,-,CASSQDIENSPLHF,TGTGCCAGCAGCCAAGATATAGAAAATTCACCCCTCCACTTT
-,TRBV9,TRBJ1-1,TRBD1,CASSGRDRVTTEAFF,TGTGCCAGCAGCGGACGGGACAGGGTTACCACTGAAGCTTTCTTT
-,TRBV7-9,TRBJ2-3,-,CASSSSLHTSTDTQYF,TGTGCCAGCAGCTCCTCCCTTCATACTAGCACAGATACGCAGTATTTT
-,TRBV7-8,TRBJ2-7,-,CASSLARGWHYEQYF,TGTGCCAGCAGCTTAGCGCGAGGGTGGCACTACGAGCAGTACTTC
-,TRBV29-1,TRBJ2-6,-,CSVVGAGANVLTF,TGCAGCGTTGTAGGGGCTGGGGCCAACGTCCTGACTTTC
-,TRBV27,TRBJ2-7,TRBD2,CASSLSGLVSYEQYF,TGTGCCAGCAGTCTGTCGGGACTAGTGTCCTACGAGCAGTACTTC
-,TRBV29-1,TRBJ2-1,TRBD2,CSVVSGSAYNEQFF,TGCAGCGTGGTGAGCGGGAGCGCCTACAATGAGCAGTTCTTC
-,TRBV25-1,TRBJ1-6,TRBD1,CASSGDRVGSPLHF,TGTGCCAGCAGCGGGGACAGGGTCGGATCACCCCTCCACTTT
-,TRBV6-1,TRBJ1-6,-,CASSEARRANSPLHF,TGTGCCAGCAGTGAGGCGAGGAGGGCTAATTCACCCCTCCACTTT
-,TRBV7-3,TRBJ2-2,TRBD1,CASSNRGRATGELFF,TGTGCCAGCAGCAACAGGGGGCGCGCCACCGGGGAGCTGTTTTTT
few,TRBV6-4,TRBJ2-4,TRBD1,CASTDRVGGKNIQYF,TGTGCCAGCACGGACAGGGTAGGCGGGAAAAACATTCAGTACTTC